Listed below are T cell receptor beta chains from one sample, sequenced in a study of blood T cells in healthy people across ages. TCRdb analysed the 5' RACE reads with MiXCR anew, one entry per CDR3 protein. The sample lists approximately 900,000 distinct CDR3 sequences; 25% to 35% were seen once. These data were also reused for a study on T cells of mothers and their children.

The sequenced material came from blood. These receptors were taken from a woman between 40 and 55 years old in good health. The CDR3 runs from the conserved cysteine through the conserved F or W. Each record gives: J gene, V gene, CDR3 protein.

>TRBJ2-3|TRBV7-7
CASSLGTYTDTQYF
>TRBJ2-5|TRBV6-2/TRBV6-3
CASRPMGITTETQYF
>TRBJ2-4|TRBV28
CASSFRGAGNIQYF
>TRBJ1-6|TRBV28
CASRDSNSPLHF
>TRBJ2-7|TRBV12-3/TRBV12-4
CASSLAQGGGWEQYF
>TRBJ2-1|TRBV5-1
CASSLRNGLEQFF
>TRBJ1-2|TRBV29-1
CSADDTSYGYTF
>TRBJ2-7|TRBV7-3
CASSFGGQGYEQYF
>TRBJ2-7|TRBV7-2
CASSRKANYEQYF
>TRBJ2-5|TRBV11-2
CASSFSQEETQYF
>TRBJ2-1|TRBV28
CASSFDQFYNEQFF
>NA|TRBV11-2
CASSLVSRGCEQYF
>TRBJ2-1|TRBV3-1
CASSQDPVLENEQFF
>TRBJ2-3|TRBV2
CASDSTDTQYF
>TRBJ1-4|TRBV29-1
CSVEDRFNEELFF
>TRBJ2-1|TRBV28
CASSSRLTSGGHNEQFF
>TRBJ2-7|TRBV6-1
CASIFGRGASYEQYF
>TRBJ2-5|TRBV20-1
CSASLLGLAGNNEQYF
>TRBJ2-1|TRBV15
CATSRDRGSSYNEQFF
>TRBJ1-1|TRBV12-3/TRBV12-4
CASSLAQGRGTEAFF
>TRBJ2-4|TRBV20-1
CSARDSGRGWGEAKNIQYF
>TRBJ1-2|TRBV12-3/TRBV12-4
CASSPYGTGIRGYTF
>TRBJ2-7|TRBV27
CASSVRQGYEQYF
>TRBJ2-6|TRBV5-4
CASTSTSGANVLTF
>TRBJ1-2|TRBV12-3/TRBV12-4
CASRPAGAGGLYGYTF
>TRBJ2-5|TRBV5-1
CASSLAPGGGETQYF
>TRBJ1-3|TRBV7-9
CASSFWSGNTIYF
>TRBJ2-1|TRBV7-3
CASSLGPPSYNEQFF
>TRBJ2-7|TRBV7-2
CASSPLRSGAPYEQYF
>TRBJ1-2|TRBV3-1
CASSQETQRGKGDGYTF
>TRBJ1-4|TRBV10-3
CAISESRDSGTNEKLFF
>TRBJ1-1|TRBV5-1
CASSPGGNEAFF
>TRBJ1-3|TRBV7-2
CASSLVRRAGPSGNTIYF
>TRBJ2-6|TRBV6-6
CASSFLPGANVLTF
>TRBJ1-6|TRBV5-1
CASSAGTGASYNSPLHF
>TRBJ2-1|TRBV5-4
CASSFLSEQFF
>TRBJ2-3|TRBV7-2
CASTQGAGPGTQYF
>TRBJ1-2|TRBV16
CASSQSQDRVGYGHTF
>TRBJ2-2|TRBV20-1
CSAREVRGPGELFF
>TRBJ2-5|TRBV29-1
CSVVRGSLVAETQYF
>TRBJ1-1|TRBV20-1
CSARDPGQGDHTKAFF
>TRBJ2-3|TRBV5-1
CASTGSSTDTQYF
>TRBJ2-3|TRBV6-1
CASSLTGVDTQYF
>TRBJ1-1|TRBV28
CASSSQQGGTEAFF
>TRBJ1-4|TRBV7-9
CATSTGNGEKLFF
>TRBJ2-1|TRBV7-3
CASSLSLNRVNEQFF
>TRBJ1-5|TRBV10-3
CAISEEVRGNQPQHF
>NA|TRBV20-1
CSGVLETQYF